These 20 T cell receptor beta chains share one sample of origin, sequenced in a study of shared clonotypes between healthy human individuals. Clones were read by immunoSEQ multiplex PCR, and TCRdb kept only the in-frame ones, dropping some. Here the sample spans approximately 2.5 million clones, roughly 93% being singletons. The source material was naive CD4+ T cells from PBMCs. Subset of the sample: CD45RA+ positively selected. The origin of the receptors is a man between 18 and 29 years old in good health. Some clones in this sample may be carry-over from other donors' samples.

V gene TRBV7-9 combines with J gene TRBJ2-5; 7 nucleotides align to TRBD1. The CDR3 spans 14 residues. V lost 5 bases to trimming and J lost 5 bases; unmatched junction nucleotides: 8. CDR1 and CDR2 (germline): SEHNR, FQNEAQ (reference sequence). CDR3 DNA sequence: TGTGCCAGCAGCCAACAACAGGGGTTGGAGACCCAGTACTTC. It translates to CASSQQQGLETQYF.

The CDR3 spells CASKRQPASGYGYTF. DNA of the CDR3: TGTGCCAGCAAGAGACAACCAGCGAGTGGCTATGGCTACACCTTC. This sequence joins TRBV6-5 and TRBJ1-2; the D is unclear. V lost 7 bases to trimming and J lost 4 bases, with 19 bases between them. CDR3 length: 15 residues. Germline values: CDR1 MNHEY, CDR2 SVGAGI.

The chain employs TRBV7-9 and TRBJ1-2; possibly TRBD1 for D (5 bases). Trimming removed 5 bases at V and 7 bases at J, with 14 bases between. Germline V gene sequence: CDR1 SEHNR, CDR2 FQNEAQ (reference sequence). The CDR3 totals 13 residues. The CDR3 DNA reads as TGTGCCAGCAGCCCAGCCCTGACAGCTGGCTACACCTTC. Amino acid sequence: CASSPALTAGYTF. The full variable domain, in which reference TRBV7-9 and TRBJ1-2 provide the parts outside the CDR3, is DTGVSQNPRHKITKRGQNVTFRCDPISEHNRLYWYRQTLGQGPEFLTYFQNEAQLEKSRLLSDRFSAERPKGSFSTLEIQRTEQGDSAMYLCASSPALTAGYTFGSGTRLTVV.

This clone was picked up one time. This chain uses TRBV6-5 with TRBJ2-6; no clear D. The V gene lost 5 bases and the J gene lost 4 bases, with 9 bases spanning the gap. Germline assignment: CDR1 MNHEY and CDR2 SVGAGI. The CDR3 has 14 amino acids. This chain's CDR3 is CASSRAEGANVLTF. The CDR3 nucleotides read TGTGCCAGCAGTAGGGCCGAGGGGGCCAACGTCCTGACTTTC.

The rearrangement uses TRBV5-1 and TRBJ1-1; perhaps TRBD1 as D (5 bases). The V end was cut by 4 bases, the J end by 8 bases, with 21 bases between. Germline assignment: CDR1 SGHRS and CDR2 YFSETQ. The CDR3 sequence is 15 residues long. The CDR3 protein is CASSPGDRARLEAFF. DNA of the CDR3: TGCGCCAGCAGCCCGGGGGACCGGGCGAGGTTAGAAGCTTTCTTT. The variable domain in full, completed from reference TRBV5-1 and TRBJ1-1, reads KAGVTQTPRYLIKTRGQQVTLSCSPISGHRSVSWYQQTPGQGLQFLFEYFSETQRNKGNFPGRFSGRQFSNSRSEMNVSTLELGDSALYLCASSPGDRARLEAFFGQGTRLTVV.

This sequence joins TRBV2 and TRBJ2-3; a weak D match, TRBD1 (6 bases). V was clipped by 5 bases and J by 4 bases, with 16 bases between them. The V gene's germline CDR1 is SNHLY and CDR2 FYNNEI. The CDR3 length is 15 residues. CDR3 nucleotide sequence: TGTGCCAGCAGTCCCTTCCCCACAGGGTCAGATACGCAGTATTTT. It specifies CASSPFPTGSDTQYF.

The chain uses TRBV15 and TRBJ2-1; D could derive from TRBD1 or TRBD2 (5 bases each). The germline V gene has CDR1 LNHNV and CDR2 YYDKDF (reference sequence). Trimming removed 8 bases at V and 6 bases at J, with 14 bases between. The CDR3 has 13 residues. The CDR3 loop is CATATGTVNEQFF. CDR3 coding DNA: TGTGCCACCGCGACTGGGACCGTCAATGAGCAGTTCTTC.

This chain joins TRBV11-2 and TRBJ2-5, with D unclear. Germline values: CDR1 SGHAT, CDR2 FQNNGV. V was pared by 1 base and J by 5 bases, with 14 bases between. The CDR3 loop spans 15 amino acids. CDR3 protein: CASSLVSAAWETQYF. The CDR3 DNA sequence: TGTGCCAGCAGCTTAGTCTCGGCAGCTTGGGAGACCCAGTACTTC.

This sequence joins TRBV19 and TRBJ1-2; D gene unclear. CDR1 and CDR2 (germline): LNHDA, SQIVND (reference sequence). This CDR3 comprises 18 residues. V was clipped by 8 bases and J by 1 base, with 26 bases between them. The CDR3 protein is CASSLSRGGRSFNYGYTF. For the CDR3, the DNA is TGTGCCAGTTCTTTGAGTAGAGGCGGCCGATCTTTTAACTATGGCTACACCTTC.

With respect to this clone: The same CDR3 can be traced to other DNA sequences in this sample. As DNA, the CDR3 is TGTGCCAGCAGTTTAATGACAGGGGGCTATGGCTACACCTTC. It specifies CASSLMTGGYGYTF. The chain has TRBV28 and TRBJ1-2; 9 bases are a match to TRBD1. This CDR3 has 14 amino acids. Trimming at V came to 2 bases and at J to 4 bases, leaving 2 bases not matched to a gene. The germline V gene encodes CDR1 MDHEN and CDR2 SYDVKM.

The V gene is TRBV30, the J gene TRBJ2-7; D is unresolved. Trimming pared 4 bases from V and 1 base from J, leaving 17 bases between. Germline lookup yields CDR1 GTSNPN and CDR2 SVGIG (reference sequence). CDR3 size: 15 residues. The chain's CDR3 is CAWTPLGGPSYEQYF. CDR3 nucleotide sequence: TGTGCCTGGACCCCCCTCGGTGGTCCGTCCTACGAGCAGTACTTC.

To note about this clone: The identical CDR3 is also encoded by other nucleotide sequences in the sample. The chain couples TRBV2 to TRBJ2-5, with TRBD2 identical over 13 bases. With V trimmed by 6 bases and J by 2 bases, 3 bases remained unmatched. Germline loops: CDR1 SNHLY, CDR2 FYNNEI. The CDR3 totals 15 residues. The CDR3, as DNA: TGTGCCAGCAGCCCACTAGCGGGAGGGCAAGAGACCCAGTACTTC. Its translation: CASSPLAGGQETQYF.

The gene calls are TRBV19 and TRBJ2-7; 9 bases fit TRBD1. Per the germline V gene, CDR1 is LNHDA and CDR2 is SQIVND (reference sequence). This CDR3 has 14 amino acids. The ends lost 9 bases at V and 7 bases at J; junction bases unmatched: 13. The CDR3 bases are TGTGCCAGCTCGCCCCGGACAGGGGAGGTTGAGCAGTACTTC. This gives the protein CASSPRTGEVEQYF.

V gene TRBV7-9 combines with J gene TRBJ1-2, with 9 bases lining up with TRBD1. The CDR3 is 15 residues long. The V gene end was trimmed by 3 bases and the J gene end by 7 bases; junction bases not matched to a gene: 9. Germline V gene lookup returns CDR1 SEHNR and CDR2 FQNEAQ (reference sequence). CDR3 sequence reads: CASSFWDRDYFGYTF. CDR3 nucleotide sequence: TGTGCCAGCAGCTTTTGGGACAGGGATTATTTTGGCTACACCTTC.

The J gene is TRBJ2-7, the V gene TRBV29-1; D not certain. From germline, CDR1 is SQVTM and CDR2 ANQGSEA. CDR3 size: 11 residues. Trimming removed 3 bases from V and 6 bases from J, with 9 bases in between. The CDR3 loop reads CSVEVGAEQYF. DNA for the CDR3: TGCAGCGTTGAGGTCGGAGCCGAGCAGTACTTC.

V is TRBV12-5 and J is TRBJ2-3; D call uncertain. V was shortened by 6 bases and J by 2 bases, with 6 bases between the two germline ends. The CDR3 is 12 residues long. Germline loops: CDR1 LGHNT, CDR2 FRNRAP. The CDR3 here is CASGSFTDTQYF. The CDR3 nucleotides are TGTGCTAGTGGCAGTTTCACAGATACGCAGTATTTT. The entire variable domain, with the rest obtained from reference TRBV12-5 and TRBJ2-3, is as follows: DARVTQTPRHKVTEMGQEVTMRCQPILGHNTVFWYRQTMMQGLELLAYFRNRAPLDDSGMPKDRFSAEMPDATLATLKIQPSEPRDSAVYFCASGSFTDTQYFGPGTRLTVL.

The rearrangement links TRBV30 to TRBJ2-5, with 9 bases lining up with TRBD1. This CDR3 has 14 residues. Trimming removed 2 bases from V and 6 bases from J; junction bases left unmatched: 7. Germline loops: CDR1 GTSNPN, CDR2 SVGIG (reference sequence). DNA of the CDR3: TGTGCCTGGAGTCCACAGGGGGCTCGCAAGACCCAGTACTTC. Translating gives CAWSPQGARKTQYF.

This chain connects TRBV10-2 to TRBJ1-6; 7 nucleotides align to TRBD1. CDR3 length: 14 residues. Germline assignment: CDR1 WSHSY and CDR2 SAAADI. Unmatched junction bases numbered 4, after V lost 7 bases and J lost 4 bases. The DNA of the CDR3 is TGCGCCAGCAAGGGACAGAATTATAATTCACCCCTCCACTTT. This sequence encodes CASKGQNYNSPLHF.

The CDR3 loop is CASSQIEGTSPSAFF. In nucleotides, the CDR3 is TGTGCCAGCAGCCAAATCGAAGGTACATCCCCTTCAGCTTTCTTT. The V gene is TRBV14, the J gene TRBJ1-1; D unresolved. This CDR3 is 15 amino acids long. Germline V gene lookup returns CDR1 SGHDN and CDR2 FVKESK. V was pared by 2 bases and J by 10 bases, with 20 bases between.

This sequence joins TRBV7-2 and TRBJ1-2; D not certain. V lost 4 bases and J lost 3, with 6 bases in between. CDR1 is SGHTA, CDR2 FQGNSA, per germline. This CDR3 region has 12 residues. The CDR3: CASSYSYYGYTF. The CDR3 DNA reads as TGTGCCAGCAGCTACTCCTACTATGGCTACACCTTC.